These T cell receptor beta chains were read from a single sample in a study of human T cells and chemical hapten exposure. TCRdb recomputed calls from the RACE reads with MiXCR, one row per CDR3 protein. The profile shows approximately 32,000 distinct CDR3 sequences, roughly 12% of them singletons. Sequenced material: whole blood, taken in connection with sensitization to the hapten diphenylcyclopropenone (DPC). These receptors originate from a woman in her thirties or forties with alopecia areata. Some clones in this sample may be carry-over from other donors' samples. Both conserved end residues are part of each CDR3. Each record gives: D gene, clone size, J gene, V gene, CDR3 protein, CDR3 DNA. D genes are given only for firm matches. Clone size is stated in some rows and not others, as once, few, many or a class when expanded.

TRBD1,many,TRBJ1-1,TRBV18,CASSEGQGNTEAFF,TGTGCCAGCTCAGAAGGACAGGGTAACACTGAAGCTTTCTTT
-,many,TRBJ1-2,TRBV9,CASSVGASGNGYTF,TGTGCCAGCAGCGTAGGGGCATCGGGGAATGGCTACACCTTC
-,-,TRBJ1-1,TRBV29-1,CSVDDNRAFF,TGCAGCGTTGACGACAATCGAGCTTTCTTT
TRBD2,many,TRBJ2-1,TRBV9,CASSVGPSGGAVNEQFF,TGTGCCAGCAGCGTAGGCCCTAGCGGGGGGGCTGTTAATGAGCAGTTCTTC
-,many,TRBJ1-1,TRBV7-8,CASSFGGAETEAFF,TGTGCCAGCAGCTTTGGGGGGGCTGAAACTGAAGCTTTCTTT
-,-,TRBJ2-7,TRBV28,CASSLVMRTEQYF,TGTGCCAGCAGTTTAGTAATGCGCACGGAGCAGTACTTC
TRBD1,-,TRBJ1-1,TRBV7-9,CASSFGQGTEAFF,TGTGCCAGCAGCTTCGGACAGGGCACTGAAGCTTTCTTT
TRBD1,many,TRBJ2-2,TRBV11-2,CASTVTRTGTGELFF,TGTGCCAGCACCGTCACTAGGACAGGGACCGGGGAGCTGTTTTTT
TRBD2,-,TRBJ2-7,TRBV28,CASSLYHRDYGNEQYF,TGTGCCAGCAGTTTATACCACCGGGACTATGGGAACGAGCAGTACTTC
-,-,TRBJ1-6,TRBV3-1,CASSQGNSPLHF,TGTGCCAGCAGCCAAGGTAATTCACCCCTCCACTTT
-,many,TRBJ2-3,TRBV11-2,CASSPGTGLDTQYF,TGTGCCAGCAGCCCCGGTACAGGGCTAGATACGCAGTATTTT
-,few,TRBJ1-2,TRBV2,CASNLSQGPYGYTF,TGTGCCAGCAATCTATCACAGGGTCCCTATGGCTACACCTTC
TRBD1,few,TRBJ1-1,TRBV5-1,CASSPDPGTANTEAFF,TGCGCCAGCAGCCCTGACCCCGGGACAGCTAACACTGAAGCTTTCTTT
-,many,TRBJ2-1,TRBV20-1,CSARWADLTSYNEQFF,TGCAGTGCTAGATGGGCAGACCTCACGTCCTACAATGAGCAGTTCTTC
-,few,TRBJ1-6,TRBV5-1,CASSLDWRSPLHF,TGCGCCAGCAGCTTGGATTGGCGCTCACCCCTCCACTTT
TRBD1,few,TRBJ2-7,TRBV28,CASSPTGGGSYEQYF,TGTGCCAGCAGTCCGACAGGGGGGGGCTCCTACGAGCAGTACTTC
TRBD2,few,TRBJ2-1,TRBV19,CASSIASGGYNEQFF,TGTGCCAGTAGTATAGCTAGCGGGGGTTACAATGAGCAGTTCTTC
-,many,TRBJ2-3,TRBV5-1,CASRSADTQYF,TGCGCCAGCAGGAGTGCAGATACGCAGTATTTT
TRBD1,many,TRBJ2-7,TRBV7-6,CASSLDRGHYEQYF,TGTGCCAGCAGCTTAGACAGGGGTCACTACGAGCAGTACTTC
TRBD2,-,TRBJ2-1,TRBV7-3,CASSPMRLAGNEQFF,TGTGCCAGCAGCCCGATGCGACTAGCCGGGAATGAGCAGTTCTTC
-,few,TRBJ1-6,TRBV11-2,CASRAPGNSPLHF,TGTGCCAGCAGAGCCCCCGGCAATTCACCCCTCCACTTT
TRBD1,many,TRBJ2-1,TRBV11-1,CASSFKTGDNEQFF,TGTGCCAGCAGCTTCAAGACAGGGGACAATGAGCAGTTCTTC
-,many,TRBJ1-4,TRBV28,CASSGQTATNEKLFF,TGTGCCAGCAGTGGGCAGACAGCAACTAATGAAAAACTGTTTTTT
-,many,TRBJ2-5,TRBV21-1,CASSKLGAGVQETQYF,TGTGCCAGCAGCAAATTAGGCGCGGGAGTCCAAGAGACCCAGTACTTC
-,-,TRBJ2-5,TRBV7-2,CASSPMVLETQYF,TGTGCCAGCAGCCCTATGGTATTGGAGACCCAGTACTTC
-,-,TRBJ2-3,TRBV29-1,CSVADGQMSQYF,TGCAGCGTTGCTGACGGACAGATGTCGCAGTATTTT
TRBD2,few,TRBJ2-3,TRBV29-1,CSVAGRLTDTQYF,TGCAGCGTTGCCGGGAGGCTGACAGATACGCAGTATTTT
TRBD1,many,TRBJ2-3,TRBV4-3,CASSRAQGVADTQYF,TGCGCCAGCAGCCGCGCACAGGGGGTCGCAGATACGCAGTATTTT
TRBD1,-,TRBJ2-7,TRBV29-1,CSVEGQGNYEQYF,TGCAGCGTTGAGGGACAGGGGAACTACGAGCAGTACTTC
TRBD1,many,TRBJ1-2,TRBV6-5,CASSPPRQGGGYTF,TGTGCCAGCAGTCCCCCGCGACAGGGAGGTGGCTACACCTTC
-,few,TRBJ2-7,TRBV9,CASSQSGYHEQYF,TGTGCCAGCAGCCAATCAGGGTACCACGAGCAGTACTTC
TRBD2,-,TRBJ2-7,TRBV20-1,CSAASRLAGRREQYF,TGCAGTGCCGCAAGTCGCCTAGCGGGACGTAGGGAGCAGTACTTC
-,many,TRBJ2-2,TRBV12-5,CASGLTNTGELFF,TGTGCTAGTGGTTTGACGAACACCGGGGAGCTGTTTTTT
TRBD1,many,TRBJ2-3,TRBV29-1,CSVRTGASTDTQYF,TGCAGCGTTAGGACAGGGGCTAGCACAGATACGCAGTATTTT
-,many,TRBJ1-6,TRBV2,CASKKESSYNSPLHF,TGTGCCAGCAAAAAGGAAAGCTCCTATAATTCACCCCTCCACTTT
-,-,TRBJ2-2,TRBV27,CASSLSWRAATGELFF,TGTGCCAGCAGTTTATCGTGGAGGGCGGCCACCGGGGAGCTGTTTTTT
TRBD2,-,TRBJ2-7,TRBV28,CASSSGGRSYEQYF,TGTGCCAGCAGTTCTGGCGGGAGGTCCTACGAGCAGTACTTC
-,-,TRBJ2-1,TRBV7-2,CASSLVRVYQFF,TGTGCCAGCAGCTTAGTCAGGGTCTATCAGTTCTTC
-,many,TRBJ1-2,TRBV20-1,CSALHGTDYGYTF,TGCAGTGCTTTACACGGGACCGATTATGGCTACACCTTC
TRBD1,few,TRBJ2-7,TRBV4-1,CASSQDSGTGQFSYEQYF,TGCGCCAGCAGCCAAGATTCGGGGACGGGACAGTTCTCCTACGAGCAGTACTTC
-,many,TRBJ1-2,TRBV11-3,CASSLAGRPYGYTF,TGTGCCAGCAGCTTAGCGGGGCGGCCCTATGGCTACACCTTC
TRBD1,-,TRBJ1-5,TRBV2,CASSEDQGAAQPQHF,TGTGCCAGCAGTGAAGATCAGGGGGCGGCTCAGCCCCAGCATTTT
-,many,TRBJ1-2,TRBV29-1,CSAPLGVYGYTF,TGCAGCGCCCCCCTGGGGGTCTATGGCTACACCTTC
-,many,TRBJ2-5,TRBV29-1,CSVETRWGETQYF,TGCAGCGTTGAAACAAGGTGGGGCGAGACCCAGTACTTC
-,medium-sized,TRBJ1-2,TRBV20-1,CSVRDYGYTF,TGCAGTGTCCGGGACTATGGCTACACCTTC
-,-,TRBJ1-5,TRBV28,CASGVRRFSNQPQHF,TGTGCCAGCGGCGTTAGGCGTTTTAGCAATCAGCCCCAGCATTTT
TRBD1,-,TRBJ1-2,TRBV28,CASNKGQGPYGYTF,TGTGCCAGCAACAAAGGACAGGGACCCTATGGCTACACCTTC
-,many,TRBJ1-1,TRBV12-3/TRBV12-4,CASSFPGLNTEAFF,TGTGCCAGCAGTTTTCCGGGTCTGAACACTGAAGCTTTCTTT
-,-,TRBJ2-7,TRBV5-1,CASSLPLRRYEQYF,TGCGCCAGCAGCTTGCCACTACGACGTTACGAGCAGTACTTC
-,few,TRBJ2-7,TRBV12-3/TRBV12-4,CASSFEYEQYF,TGTGCCAGCAGTTTCGAGTACGAGCAGTACTTC
-,-,TRBJ2-7,TRBV28,CASSLPLQAYEQYF,TGTGCCAGCAGTTTGCCTCTGCAGGCCTACGAGCAGTACTTC
-,-,TRBJ2-7,TRBV28,CASSSGVRVNSEQYF,TGTGCCAGCAGTTCGGGTGTCAGGGTTAATTCCGAGCAGTACTTC
TRBD1,many,TRBJ1-4,TRBV9,CASSPQTGVNEKLFF,TGTGCCAGCAGCCCACAGACAGGGGTTAATGAAAAACTGTTTTTT
-,many,TRBJ2-5,TRBV12-2,CASRLSRDRNNQETQYF,TGTGCAAGTCGCCTTTCCAGGGACAGGAACAACCAAGAGACCCAGTACTTC
TRBD2,many,TRBJ2-1,TRBV30,CAWSVLAGYNEQFF,TGTGCCTGGAGTGTACTAGCGGGGTACAATGAGCAGTTCTTC
TRBD2,-,TRBJ2-1,TRBV5-1,CASSLALLAGVFNEQFF,TGCGCCAGCAGCTTGGCCCTGCTAGCGGGAGTCTTCAATGAGCAGTTCTTC
-,many,TRBJ1-4,TRBV20-1,CSAPGQPELFF,TGCAGTGCCCCAGGACAGCCTGAACTGTTTTTT